This T cell receptor beta chain was identified during a study of cytomegalovirus exposure and HLA in healthy donors (dated by TCRdb to about 2017). With regard to the full study: In an earlier analysis of fewer than 750 of the donors, approximately 260 Gb of sequence data and 90 million to 130 million unique TCR beta sequences from roughly 200 million T cells were reported. An early release covering roughly 580 HLA-typed donors comprised roughly 300 gigabases of sequencing data and tens of millions of unique TCR sequences. Of the roughly 400 genotyped donors, about 80% fell in the genetic ancestry cluster associated with self-reported Caucasian donors. The study aimed to test whether signatures of past pathogen exposure could be identified by cataloging public T cell receptors. The study profiled the T cell repertoires of hundreds of subjects by immunosequencing and related them to cytomegalovirus serostatus. In addition to the first cohort of hundreds of subjects, a separate validation cohort of 130 or so different subjects was used. High-throughput TCR immunosequencing, statistical association of individual TCRs with disease status, and machine learning were combined to predict cytomegalovirus infection status. In a later analysis, previously published TCR beta repertoires from about 640 donors were re-analyzed and high-resolution HLA genotyping was added so that TCR occurrence patterns could be studied. Rather than using new phenotypic data, the later analysis identified candidate immune exposures from TCR beta sequences and from how often those sequences occurred across donors. In an earlier analysis of roughly 600 of the donors, high-throughput TCR beta sequencing was used to judge whether each TCR beta V gene segment behaved as functional or pseudogenic. Donor age, sex, ethnicity and CMV serostatus were compiled alongside the repertoire data. Genome-wide SNP genotypes for about 55% of the 666 donors were used in a later genetic analysis, which treated that subset as a discovery cohort. Every repertoire in the discovery cohort had been generated on one and the same sequencing platform. HLA typing included class I and class II loci at four-digit resolution. The number of donors typed differed by locus, with about 629-640 for A, B, C, DRB1 and DQB1, roughly 550 for DQA1, approximately 570 for DPA1, and 472 for DPB1. Because of strong linkage in the cohort, roughly five DR-DQ haplotypes were treated as single units for association and clustering. Among about 370 genotyped donors of the cohort, an average of approximately 240,000 unique TCR beta nucleotide sequences was sequenced per donor, of which about 18% were non-productive.

Concerning this clone itself: Its antigen remains unidentified. Base qualities are missing; no much larger clone stands one base away.

The cohort was made up of 650 to 700 healthy bone marrow donors. All cohort members were sampled while nominally healthy, although unrecorded immune exposures were likely present. The donor was CMV seropositive and was included in the group of 300 or so seropositive cohort members. A peripheral blood sample was provided by each donor, and peripheral blood mononuclear cells were used for TCR beta sequencing. The Qiagen DNeasy Blood Extraction Kit was used to extract genomic DNA from the blood cell samples. Receptors were amplified or captured by the immunoSEQ multiplex PCR assay. A mixture of 60 forward primers for TCR Vbeta segments and 13 reverse primers for TCR Jbeta segments was used in the multiplex PCR. Amplification of the CDR3 region of rearranged TCR beta genes was performed with a multiplex PCR assay on genomic DNA. Amplified TCR beta libraries were sequenced as 87-base-pair reads on the Illumina HiSeq System. Under the source paper's analysis protocol: A later analysis counted about 76 million unique TCR beta chains across the roughly 700 repertoires, and 10 million to 11 million of these chains were shared by at least two donors. Raw reads were error-corrected and collapsed into unique sequences by a nearest-neighbor algorithm in which closely related sequences were merged to remove PCR and sequencing errors. To assign V, D and J gene segments, CDR3 sequences were aligned to IMGT reference sequences. For a sequence to be retained, at least a six-nucleotide match to both a V gene segment and a J gene segment was required. Rearrangements were called productive when the CDR3 lacked stop codons and stayed in frame with V and J; all others were non-productive. CDR3 was defined by IMGT convention, running from the second conserved V-encoded cysteine to the conserved J-encoded phenylalanine. In an earlier analysis of around 570 of the donors, sequences lacking an unambiguous match to a single V gene segment were excluded. An earlier analysis of 587 of the donors called V segments functional above 56.7% productive rearrangements and segregating when the between-donor standard deviation exceeded 5%. To diagnose cytomegalovirus status from the catalog of TCR beta chain sequences, a statistical classification framework was built. In a later analysis, V and J genes were assigned by comparing TCR nucleotide sequences against IMGT/GENE-DB human TR gene sequences. The TCRdist pipeline was used in a later analysis to assign CDR3 sequences and most-parsimonious VDJ recombination scenarios. A later analysis defined each TCR beta chain by its CDR3 amino acid sequence plus V-gene family, and excluded reads lacking a unique V-gene family. A later analysis removed 550 to 700 highly shared, low-generation-probability nucleotide sequences to deal with suspected cross-contamination and a sequencing artifact. In a later analysis, a clonal expansion index for each public chain was calculated from normalized within-repertoire ranks of inferred template counts. A later analysis computed generation probabilities with a VDJ recombination model fitted to out-of-frame rearrangements, and checked the results against IGoR. In a later analysis, hypergeometric tests were used to score TCR-TCR, TCR-HLA and TCR-CMV co-occurrence, with a repertoire-size bias correction applied to TCR pairs. To estimate false discovery rates, a later analysis permuted the HLA or CMV assignments 20 times. In a later analysis, co-occurring TCRs were grouped using DBSCAN, and TCRdist sequence similarity was added for clustering within HLA-allele-positive subsets. Repertoires with fewer than 30,000 or more than 120,000 public chains were left out of co-occurrence clustering, as were five repertoires with anomalous nucleotide sharing. TCRdb took over this immuneACCESS table, retaining in-frame rearrangements with V and J assigned. Such tables are incomplete; in checked studies, under half of the missing clones stem from an unresolved V gene, and the remainder is unexplained. That table supplies the V and J calls and clone size; D and trimming were determined from the DNA. This sample gives fewer than 55,000 clones in total; 72% of them show up just once. The ten largest make up 22% of the sample.

Reading from cysteine to phenylalanine, the CDR3 counts 15 amino acids. Just the 45-base CDR3 DNA is kept, in frame starting at base 1. V trim: 5 bases; J trim: 9 bases; unmatched bases: 5. CDR1 and CDR2 (LNHDA, SQIVND) derive from the germline V gene (reference sequence). Points the paper makes about the study in general: A later analysis reported that several top co-occurrence clusters appeared linked to parvovirus B19, influenza, CMV and Epstein-Barr virus. According to the authors, the approach could potentially be generalized to other disease states and immunological phenotypes. A total of some 180 TCR beta chains were listed by the study as associated with cytomegalovirus. In vitro tests confirmed that three of the cytomegalovirus-associated TCR beta chains recognize cytomegalovirus antigens. Presence/absence analyses assumed roughly uniform sequencing depth across donors, an assumption that may not hold. V-gene and J-gene trimming of TCR beta chains was associated with a missense DCLRE1C variant in a later genetic analysis, and the association was replicated in an independent cohort. An earlier analysis of around 540 of the donors showed that most TCR beta V segments appeared in productive rearrangements either about 87% or about 30% of the time, which broadly matched IMGT annotations. Most CMV-associated TCR beta chains appeared to be HLA-restricted in a later analysis, and the HLA associations seemed to be driven largely by CMV exposure. Specific HLA alleles were associated with 15,000 to 20,000 TCR beta sequences at a false discovery rate of 0.05 in a later analysis. In both the original and validation cohorts, the classifier was reported to diagnose cytomegalovirus status with high specificity and sensitivity. Because counts were too low, some 17 rarely observed V segments, including chromosome 9 orphons, were excluded from the earlier analysis of roughly 580 of the donors. Assigning TCR associations to individual alleles was difficult when HLA alleles, especially DR and DQ, strongly co-occurred. Across donors, most TCR sequences were observed very rarely, whereas some public TCRs were present in many individuals. CMV serostatus was the only immune exposure information available for the cohort. A later analysis found that TCR association rates varied across HLA loci, with DRB1 alleles showing the most associated TCRs and HLA-C alleles the fewest. According to a later genetic analysis, donors in an Asian-associated ancestry cluster had fewer N-insertions in productive TCRs than the roughly 700-donor mean. Only TCR beta chains were sequenced in this cohort, and the absence of alpha or paired-chain data limited detectable features. Linkage disequilibrium might explain the correlated functional status among segregating V segments, but an unknown experimental factor could not be ruled out. A further reported finding was that TCR beta sequences accurately predicted the HLA-A and HLA-B alleles for most subjects in the first cohort. HLA typing was unavailable for some donors at each locus, so association tests used only the typed subset. Some IMGT-functional V segments, including TRBV6-2 and TRBV6-3, could not be distinguished by the 87-base-pair reads and were therefore excluded. A group of highly shared sequence variants was considered likely to be a technical artifact of the sequencing pipeline. Compared with equally common non-associated chains, HLA-associated TCR beta chains in a later analysis were more clonally expanded and had lower generation probabilities.

The chain uses TRBV19 and TRBJ2-1, and 15 junctional nucleotides match TRBD2. Sequenced: PBMCs. The TCR sequence derives from a woman aged 45-60 years in good health and CMV-seropositive. DNA sequence: TGTGCCAGTAGTGAGCCGGGACTAGCGGGAGGTGAGCAGTTCTTC. The encoded protein is CASSEPGLAGGEQFF.